Detailed here is one TCR beta chain. This clonotype occurred once. Its antigen target is currently unknown. The record has no base qualities; no much larger clone is one base away. One read is thin evidence. The data belong to a study of CD8+CD57+ T cells in acquired aplastic anemia (dated by TCRdb to 2016 to 2019). Regarding the study in general: Extracted DNA from sorted CD4+ and CD8+ cells averaged 3.2 ug, ranging from roughly 0.17 to 27.4 ug. Mean read counts for healthy donor samples were approximately 10 million for CD4+ cells and some 11 million for CD8+ cells. Paper-wide results and their limitations: Approximately 27 CD8+ CDR3 sequences were found in both patients and controls but appeared to be highly expressed in patients and within the immunodominant clones of the patients. No significant difference in CD8+ Simpson's diversity was found between patients and healthy controls (P=0.060).

Genomic DNA was used as template for profiling of TCR beta VDJ combinations and CDR3 sequences. An Illumina HiSeq 2000 was used for TCR repertoire sequencing. On the study's bioinformatics: Repertoire assessment relied on Simpson's diversity index, CDR3 size and DJ length profiles, and TRBV/TRBJ rearrangement plots. The most abundant DNA sequence in the deep sequencing data was defined as the immunodominant clone. CDR3 amino acid sequences were screened for sharing across subjects and compared with published repertoires and the VDJdb database. TCRdb reran the public reads through fastp at Q25 and MiXCR, keeping productive beta chains. Each record represents a unique CDR3 protein, reported with the most common genes and DNA among its rows. TCRdb's processing, not the study's, gives the V and J calls here. Here the sample has 400,000 to 450,000 distinct CDR3 sequences; 65% to 80% occur a single time. In total, the top ten clones hold more than 3.5% of the sample.

The CDR3 runs 12 amino acids, cysteine and phenylalanine included. The DNA shown is the 36-base CDR3, in frame from base 1. Relative to germline, V is 3 bases shorter and J is 2 bases shorter, with 4 bases between their ends. CDR1 SNHLY and CDR2 FYNNEI were looked up in the germline V gene. In the study, sorted CD4+ and CD8+ blood T cells from patients with severe aplastic anemia and from healthy subjects underwent deep sequencing of TCR repertoires. Ficoll-Paque density gradient centrifugation was used to isolate peripheral blood mononuclear cells. Before DNA extraction, CD4+ and CD8+ T cells were sorted with FACS or magnetic beads.

The clonotype originates from a human donor in good health, serving as a control. Sequencing was performed on sorted CD4+, CD8+, or CD8+CD57+ T cells (not recorded which) from PBMCs. The sequence links TRBV2 to TRBJ1-1, with an unclear D gene assignment. In nucleotides, the sequence is TGTGCCAGCAGTGAGCTAAACACTGAAGCTTTCTTT. Translated, it gives CASSELNTEAFF.